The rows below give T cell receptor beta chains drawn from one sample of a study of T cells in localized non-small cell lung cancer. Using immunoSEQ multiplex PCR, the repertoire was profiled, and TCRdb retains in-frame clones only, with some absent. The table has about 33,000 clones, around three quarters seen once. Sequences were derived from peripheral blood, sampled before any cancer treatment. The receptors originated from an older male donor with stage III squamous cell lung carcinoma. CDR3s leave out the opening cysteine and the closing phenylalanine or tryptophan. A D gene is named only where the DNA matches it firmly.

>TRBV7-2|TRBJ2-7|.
ASSSGLHEQY
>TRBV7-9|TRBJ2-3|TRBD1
ASSSGDRDTDTQY
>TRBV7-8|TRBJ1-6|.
ASSLGVSSPLH
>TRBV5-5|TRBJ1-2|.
ASSFQVASPYGYT
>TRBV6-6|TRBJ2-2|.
ASSYSMSAGELF
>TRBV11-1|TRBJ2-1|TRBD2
ASSLPSGYNEQF
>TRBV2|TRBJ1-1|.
ASSFWQGLMNTEAF
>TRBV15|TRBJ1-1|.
ATSRDGGAGTEAF
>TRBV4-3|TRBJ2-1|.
ASSRSNEQF
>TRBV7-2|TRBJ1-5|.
ASSSRTAGQPQH
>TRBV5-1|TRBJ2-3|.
ASRGATSTDTQY
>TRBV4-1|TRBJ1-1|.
ASSQEQRHTEAF
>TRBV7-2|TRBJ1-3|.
ASSLVQGPGNTIY